This TCR beta chain was observed in a study of blood T cell repertoires in COVID-19. At the level of the study: Whether acute or convalescent, the COVID-19 samples came from the United States, Italy and Spain. PBMCs, B-cell-depleted T cells, or T cells provided the cDNA or gDNA that made up the material.

The CDR3 is 13 amino acids. The germline CDR1 and CDR2 sequences are GTSNPN and SVGIG (reference sequence). Between the trimmed V and J ends, which lost 8 bases and 8 bases, there was a span of 18 bases. Per the original data handling: From reference gene primer amplification, estimates of nucleated cell counts were derived. Method: immunoSEQ multiplex PCR; TCRdb's copy keeps in-frame clones and lacks some. V and J calls and clone size come straight from that table; D and trimming were deduced from the DNA. This table holds 35,000 to 55,000 clones, roughly 81% found once. Material for sequencing was peripheral blood. The source is a woman aged 65 to 85 in a cohort sampled during active COVID-19. The rearrangement joins TRBV30 to TRBJ1-4, with D maybe TRBD1 (5 bases). CDR3 sequence: CAGLLGAGEKLFF. The CDR3 bases are TGTGCCGGTCTCTTAGGGGCGGGAGAAAAACTGTTTTTT.